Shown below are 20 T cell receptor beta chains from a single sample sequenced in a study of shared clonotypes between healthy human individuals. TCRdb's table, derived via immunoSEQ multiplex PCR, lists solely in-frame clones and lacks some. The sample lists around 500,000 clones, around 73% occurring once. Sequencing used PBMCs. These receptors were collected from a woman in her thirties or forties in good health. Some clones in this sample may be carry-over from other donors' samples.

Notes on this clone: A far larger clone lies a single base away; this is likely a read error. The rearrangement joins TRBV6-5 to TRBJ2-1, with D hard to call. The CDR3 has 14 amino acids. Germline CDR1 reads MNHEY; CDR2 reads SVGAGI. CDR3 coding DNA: TGTGCCAGCACGAAGTTTGGGTCCTACGATGAGCAGTTCTTC. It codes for CASTKFGSYDEQFF.

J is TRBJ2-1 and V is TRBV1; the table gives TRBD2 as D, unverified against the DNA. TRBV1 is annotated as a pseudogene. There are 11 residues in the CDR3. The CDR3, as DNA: TGCACCAGCGGTAGCGGCGATGAGCAGTTCTTC. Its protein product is CTSGSGDEQFF.

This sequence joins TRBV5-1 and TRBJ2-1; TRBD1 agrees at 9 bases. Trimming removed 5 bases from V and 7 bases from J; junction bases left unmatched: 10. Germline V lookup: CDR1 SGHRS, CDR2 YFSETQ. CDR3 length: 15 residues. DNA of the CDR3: TGCGCCAGCAGTATAGTGGGACAGGGTCTGAATGAGCAGTTCTTC. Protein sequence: CASSIVGQGLNEQFF. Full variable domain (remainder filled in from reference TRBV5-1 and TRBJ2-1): KAGVTQTPRYLIKTRGQQVTLSCSPISGHRSVSWYQQTPGQGLQFLFEYFSETQRNKGNFPGRFSGRQFSNSRSEMNVSTLELGDSALYLCASSIVGQGLNEQFFGPGTRLTVL.

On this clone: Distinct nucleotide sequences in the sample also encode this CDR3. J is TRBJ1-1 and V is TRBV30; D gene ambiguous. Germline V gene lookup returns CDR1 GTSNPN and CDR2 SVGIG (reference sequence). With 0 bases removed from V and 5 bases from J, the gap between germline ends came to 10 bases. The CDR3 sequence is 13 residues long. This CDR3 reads CAWSVRPGTEAFF. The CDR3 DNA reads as TGTGCCTGGAGTGTACGCCCGGGAACTGAAGCTTTCTTT.

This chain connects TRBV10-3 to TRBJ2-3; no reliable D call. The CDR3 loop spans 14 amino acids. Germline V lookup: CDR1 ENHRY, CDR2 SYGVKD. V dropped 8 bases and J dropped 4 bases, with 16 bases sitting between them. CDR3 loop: CAISSALGADTQYF. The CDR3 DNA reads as TGTGCCATCTCCTCGGCCCTCGGAGCAGATACGCAGTATTTT.

CDR3: CSAVQETQYF. In DNA form, the CDR3 reads TGCAGCGCCGTACAAGAGACCCAGTACTTC. This chain joins TRBV29-1 and TRBJ2-5; D remains ambiguous. This CDR3 contains 10 residues. V shed 7 bases and J shed 2 bases, with 5 bases lying between them. CDR1 and CDR2 from the germline V gene are SQVTM and ANQGSEA.

CDR3 sequence reads: CASNQGRNTEAFF. The CDR3 bases are TGTGCCAGCAACCAGGGGCGGAACACTGAAGCTTTCTTT. The chain joins TRBV27 to TRBJ1-1; D might be TRBD1 (6 bases). The V gene's germline CDR1 is MNHEY and CDR2 SMNVEV (reference sequence). The V gene lost 7 bases and the J gene lost 1 base, with 10 bases spanning the gap. There are 13 residues in the CDR3.

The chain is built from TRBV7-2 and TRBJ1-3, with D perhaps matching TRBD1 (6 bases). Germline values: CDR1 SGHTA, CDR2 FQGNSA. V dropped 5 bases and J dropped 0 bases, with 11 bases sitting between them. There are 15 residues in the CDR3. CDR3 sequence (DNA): TGTGCCAGCAGCCCCTGGACAGACTCTGGAAACACCATATATTTT. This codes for CASSPWTDSGNTIYF.

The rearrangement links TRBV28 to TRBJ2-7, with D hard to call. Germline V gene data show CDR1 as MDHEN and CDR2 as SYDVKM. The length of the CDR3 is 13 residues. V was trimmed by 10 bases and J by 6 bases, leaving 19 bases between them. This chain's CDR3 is CATQGSTLGEQYF. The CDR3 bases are TGTGCCACCCAAGGTTCGACATTGGGCGAGCAGTACTTC.

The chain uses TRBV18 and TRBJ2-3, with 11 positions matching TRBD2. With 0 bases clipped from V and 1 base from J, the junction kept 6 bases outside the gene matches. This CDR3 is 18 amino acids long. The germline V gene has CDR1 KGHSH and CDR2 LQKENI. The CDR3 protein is CASSPPRLTSGGTDTQYF. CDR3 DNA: TGTGCCAGCTCACCACCCCGCTTGACTAGCGGGGGCACAGATACGCAGTATTTT.

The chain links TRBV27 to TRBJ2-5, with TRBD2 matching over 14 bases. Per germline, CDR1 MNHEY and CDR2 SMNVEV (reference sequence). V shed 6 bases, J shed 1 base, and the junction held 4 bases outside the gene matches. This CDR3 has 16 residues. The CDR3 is CASRGLAGALQETQYF. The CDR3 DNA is TGTGCCAGCAGGGGACTAGCGGGAGCTCTCCAAGAGACCCAGTACTTC.

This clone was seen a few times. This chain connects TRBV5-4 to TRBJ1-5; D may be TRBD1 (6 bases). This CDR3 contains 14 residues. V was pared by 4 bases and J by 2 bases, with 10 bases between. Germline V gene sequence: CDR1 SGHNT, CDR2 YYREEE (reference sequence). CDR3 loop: CASSQGGGNQPQHF. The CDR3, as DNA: TGTGCCAGCAGCCAAGGGGGGGGCAATCAGCCCCAGCATTTT.

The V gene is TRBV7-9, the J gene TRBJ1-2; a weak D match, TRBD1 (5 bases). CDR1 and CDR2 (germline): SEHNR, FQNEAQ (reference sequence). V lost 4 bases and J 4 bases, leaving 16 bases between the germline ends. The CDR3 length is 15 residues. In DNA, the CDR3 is TGTGCCAGCAGCTCCCCCGGCAGGGATGGCTATGGCTACACCTTC. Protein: CASSSPGRDGYGYTF.

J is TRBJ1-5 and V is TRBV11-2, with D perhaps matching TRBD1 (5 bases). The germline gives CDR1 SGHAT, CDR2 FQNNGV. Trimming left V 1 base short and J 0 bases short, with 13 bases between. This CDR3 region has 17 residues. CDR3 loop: CASSLGDPSYSNQPQHF. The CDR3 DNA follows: TGTGCCAGCAGCTTAGGGGACCCCTCGTATAGCAATCAGCCCCAGCATTTT.

The CDR3 here is CASSKSSGTDYEQYF. The CDR3 DNA reads as TGTGCCAGCAGCAAATCTAGCGGGACTGACTACGAGCAGTACTTC. This rearrangement joins TRBV7-2 to TRBJ2-7; 9 bases are a match to TRBD2. The CDR3 consists of 15 residues. Trimming cost V 5 bases and J 3 bases; bases outside gene matches: 8. Germline V CDR1 and CDR2: SGHTA, FQGNSA.

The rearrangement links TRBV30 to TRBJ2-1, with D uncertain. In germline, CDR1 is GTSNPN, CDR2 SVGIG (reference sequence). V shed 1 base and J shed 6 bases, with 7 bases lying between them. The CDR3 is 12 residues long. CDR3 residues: CAWSDTPNEQFF. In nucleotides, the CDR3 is TGTGCCTGGAGTGACACACCCAATGAGCAGTTCTTC.

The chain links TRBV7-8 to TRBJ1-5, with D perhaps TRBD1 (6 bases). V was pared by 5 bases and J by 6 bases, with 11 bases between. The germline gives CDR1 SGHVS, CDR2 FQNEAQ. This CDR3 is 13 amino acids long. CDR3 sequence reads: CASSQSGAQPQHF. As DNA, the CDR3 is TGTGCCAGCAGCCAATCAGGGGCTCAGCCCCAGCATTTT.

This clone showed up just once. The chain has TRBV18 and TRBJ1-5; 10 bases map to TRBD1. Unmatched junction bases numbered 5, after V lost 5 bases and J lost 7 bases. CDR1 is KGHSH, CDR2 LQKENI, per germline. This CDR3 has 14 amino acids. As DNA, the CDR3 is TGTGCCAGCTCATTCGACAGGGGGCAACAGCCCCAGCATTTT. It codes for CASSFDRGQQPQHF.

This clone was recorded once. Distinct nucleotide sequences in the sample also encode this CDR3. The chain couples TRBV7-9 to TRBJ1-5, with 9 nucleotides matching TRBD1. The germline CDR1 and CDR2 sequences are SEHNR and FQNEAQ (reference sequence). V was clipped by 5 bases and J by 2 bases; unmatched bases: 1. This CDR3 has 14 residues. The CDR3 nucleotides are TGTGCCAGCAGCCGGACAGGGGGCAATCAGCCCCAGCATTTT. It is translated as CASSRTGGNQPQHF.

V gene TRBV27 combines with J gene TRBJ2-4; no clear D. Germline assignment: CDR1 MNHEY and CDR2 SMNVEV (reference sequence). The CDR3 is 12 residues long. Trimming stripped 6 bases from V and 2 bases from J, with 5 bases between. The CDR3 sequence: CASSPSKNIQYF. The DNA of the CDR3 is TGTGCCAGCAGCCCCTCCAAAAACATTCAGTACTTC.